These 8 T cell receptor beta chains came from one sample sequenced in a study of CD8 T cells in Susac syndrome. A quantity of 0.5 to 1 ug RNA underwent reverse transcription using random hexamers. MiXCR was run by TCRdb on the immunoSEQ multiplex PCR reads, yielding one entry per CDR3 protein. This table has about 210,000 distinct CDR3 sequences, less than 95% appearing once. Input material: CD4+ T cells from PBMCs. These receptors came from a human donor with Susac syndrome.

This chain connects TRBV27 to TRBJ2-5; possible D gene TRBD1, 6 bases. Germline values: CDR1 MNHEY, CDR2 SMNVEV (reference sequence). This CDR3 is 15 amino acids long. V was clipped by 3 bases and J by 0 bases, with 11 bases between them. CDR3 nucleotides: TGTGCCAGCAGTTTTGGGCAGGGGTACCAAGAGACCCAGTACTTC. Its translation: CASSFGQGYQETQYF.

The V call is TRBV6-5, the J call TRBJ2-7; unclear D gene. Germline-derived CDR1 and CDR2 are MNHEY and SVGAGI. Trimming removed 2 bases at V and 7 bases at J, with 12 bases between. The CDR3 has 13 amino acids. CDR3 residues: CASSYAGFGEQYF. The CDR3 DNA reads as TGTGCCAGCAGTTACGCAGGATTTGGGGAGCAGTACTTC.

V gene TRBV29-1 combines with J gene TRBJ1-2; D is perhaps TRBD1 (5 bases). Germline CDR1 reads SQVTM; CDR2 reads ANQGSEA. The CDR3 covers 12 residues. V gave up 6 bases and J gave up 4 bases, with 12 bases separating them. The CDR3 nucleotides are TGCAGCGTGGGGACGGCTACCTATGGCTACACCTTC. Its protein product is CSVGTATYGYTF.

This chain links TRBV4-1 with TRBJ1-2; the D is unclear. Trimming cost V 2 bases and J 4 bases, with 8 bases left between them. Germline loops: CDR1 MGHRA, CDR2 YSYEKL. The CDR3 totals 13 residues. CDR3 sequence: CASSQIGSYGYTF. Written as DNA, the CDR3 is TGCGCCAGCAGCCAAATAGGGAGCTATGGCTACACCTTC.

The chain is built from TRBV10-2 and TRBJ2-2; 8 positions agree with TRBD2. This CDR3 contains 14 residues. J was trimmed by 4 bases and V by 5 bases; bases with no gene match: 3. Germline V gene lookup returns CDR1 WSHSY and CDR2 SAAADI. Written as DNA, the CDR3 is TGCGCCAGCAGTACGGGGGGGCGCACCGGGGAGCTGTTTTTT. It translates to CASSTGGRTGELFF.

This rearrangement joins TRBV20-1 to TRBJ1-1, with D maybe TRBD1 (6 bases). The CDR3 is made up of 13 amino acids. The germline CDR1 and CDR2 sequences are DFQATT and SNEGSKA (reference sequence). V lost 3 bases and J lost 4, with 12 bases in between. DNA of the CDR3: TGCAGTGCTAGTGGCCGCAGGGGCACTGAAGCTTTCTTT. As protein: CSASGRRGTEAFF.

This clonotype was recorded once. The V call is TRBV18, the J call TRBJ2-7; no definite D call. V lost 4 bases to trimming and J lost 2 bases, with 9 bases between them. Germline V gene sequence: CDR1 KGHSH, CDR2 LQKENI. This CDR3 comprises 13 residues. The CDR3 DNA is TGTGCCAGCTCACGGTCAGTTACCTACGAGCAGTACTTC. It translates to CASSRSVTYEQYF. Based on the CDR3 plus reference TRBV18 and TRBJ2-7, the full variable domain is NAGVMQNPRHLVRRRGQEARLRCSPMKGHSHVYWYRQLPEEGLKFMVYLQKENIIDESGMPKERFSAEFPKEGPSILRIQQVVRGDSAAYFCASSRSVTYEQYFGPGTRLTVT.

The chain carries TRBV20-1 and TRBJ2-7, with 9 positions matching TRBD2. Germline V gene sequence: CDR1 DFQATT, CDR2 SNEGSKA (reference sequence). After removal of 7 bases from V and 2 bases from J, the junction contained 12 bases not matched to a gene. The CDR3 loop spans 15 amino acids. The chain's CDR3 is CSGGRPSGGTYEQYF. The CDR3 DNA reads TGCAGTGGGGGTAGACCGAGCGGGGGGACCTACGAGCAGTACTTC.